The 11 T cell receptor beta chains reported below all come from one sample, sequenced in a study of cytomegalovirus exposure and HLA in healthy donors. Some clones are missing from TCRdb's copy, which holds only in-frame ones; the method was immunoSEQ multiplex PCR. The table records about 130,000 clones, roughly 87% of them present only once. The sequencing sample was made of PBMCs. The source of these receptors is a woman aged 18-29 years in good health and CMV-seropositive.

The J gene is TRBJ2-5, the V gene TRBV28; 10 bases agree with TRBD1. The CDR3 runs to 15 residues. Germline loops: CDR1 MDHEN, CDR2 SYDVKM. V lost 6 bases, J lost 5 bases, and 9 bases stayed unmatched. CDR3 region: CASSPGQGGRETQYF. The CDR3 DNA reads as TGTGCCAGCAGCCCCGGACAGGGGGGGCGGGAGACCCAGTACTTC.

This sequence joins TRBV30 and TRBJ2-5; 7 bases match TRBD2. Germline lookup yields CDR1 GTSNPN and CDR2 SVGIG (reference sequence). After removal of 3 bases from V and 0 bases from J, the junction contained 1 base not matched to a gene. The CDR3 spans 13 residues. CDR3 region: CAWRGLYQETQYF. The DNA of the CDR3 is TGTGCCTGGAGGGGACTATACCAAGAGACCCAGTACTTC.

This CDR3 is CACVQGYEQYF. The CDR3 nucleotides read TGTGCCTGCGTCCAGGGCTACGAGCAGTACTTC. The chain uses TRBV30 and TRBJ2-7; possible D gene TRBD1, 5 bases. This CDR3 comprises 11 residues. CDR1 and CDR2 (germline): GTSNPN, SVGIG (reference sequence). The V end was cut by 6 bases, the J end by 3 bases, with 9 bases between.

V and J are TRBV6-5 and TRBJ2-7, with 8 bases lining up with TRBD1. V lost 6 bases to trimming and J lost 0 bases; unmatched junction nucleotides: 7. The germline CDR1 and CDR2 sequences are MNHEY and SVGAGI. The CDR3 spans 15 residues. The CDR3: CASRTGAASSYEQYF. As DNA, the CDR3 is TGTGCCAGCAGGACAGGGGCCGCGAGCTCCTACGAGCAGTACTTC.

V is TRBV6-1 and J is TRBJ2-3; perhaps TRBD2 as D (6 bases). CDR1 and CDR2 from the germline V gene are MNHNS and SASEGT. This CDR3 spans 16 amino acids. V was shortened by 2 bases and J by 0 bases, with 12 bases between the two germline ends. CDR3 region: CASSEWRGYSTDTQYF. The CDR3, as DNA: TGTGCCAGCAGTGAATGGCGGGGATACAGCACAGATACGCAGTATTTT.

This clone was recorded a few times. CDR3 coding DNA: TGTGCCAGCGGGGAGAGGGCCACATCGCCCCAGCATTTT. Translation gives CASGERATSPQHF. This chain joins TRBV27 and TRBJ1-5; D uncertain. Germline-derived CDR1 and CDR2 are MNHEY and SMNVEV (reference sequence). CDR3 length: 13 amino acids. The V and J ends lost 8 bases and 9 bases respectively, with 17 bases between them.

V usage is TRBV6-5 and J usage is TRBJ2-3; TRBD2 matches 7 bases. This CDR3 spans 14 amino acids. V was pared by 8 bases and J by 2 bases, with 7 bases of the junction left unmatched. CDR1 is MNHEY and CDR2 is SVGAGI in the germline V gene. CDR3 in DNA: TGTGCCAGCGCCGGGACTACCTACACAGATACGCAGTATTTT. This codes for CASAGTTYTDTQYF.

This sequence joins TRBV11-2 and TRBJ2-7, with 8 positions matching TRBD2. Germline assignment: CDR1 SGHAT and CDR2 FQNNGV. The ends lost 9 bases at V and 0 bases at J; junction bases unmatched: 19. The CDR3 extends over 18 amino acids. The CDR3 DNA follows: TGTGCCAGACGCCCTCGAGGGCGGGGGGCCCGTATCTCCTACGAGCAGTACTTC. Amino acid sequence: CARRPRGRGARISYEQYF.

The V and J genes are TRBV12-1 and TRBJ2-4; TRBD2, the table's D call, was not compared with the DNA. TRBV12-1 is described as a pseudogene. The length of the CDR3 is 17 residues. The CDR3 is CASSPVFGSGGSSIQYF. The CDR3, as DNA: TGTGCCAGCAGCCCGGTTTTTGGTAGCGGGGGGTCTAGCATTCAGTACTTC.

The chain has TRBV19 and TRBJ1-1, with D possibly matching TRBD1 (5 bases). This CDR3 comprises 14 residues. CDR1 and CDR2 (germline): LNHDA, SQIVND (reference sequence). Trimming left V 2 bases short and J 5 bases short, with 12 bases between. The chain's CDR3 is CASSISRGYTEAFF. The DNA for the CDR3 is TGTGCCAGTAGTATAAGTAGGGGATATACTGAAGCTTTCTTT.

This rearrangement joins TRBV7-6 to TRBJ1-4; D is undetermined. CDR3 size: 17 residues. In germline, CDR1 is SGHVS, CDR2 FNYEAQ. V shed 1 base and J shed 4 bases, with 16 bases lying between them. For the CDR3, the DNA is TGTGCCAGCAGCTTAGGGGCTGCGAGTTCGAATAATGAAAAACTGTTTTTT. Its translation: CASSLGAASSNNEKLFF.